This T cell receptor beta chain is drawn from a study of blood T cell repertoires in COVID-19. In the study overall: Sites across the United States, Italy and Spain contributed samples from acute and convalescent COVID-19. PBMCs, B-cell-depleted T cells, or T cells provided the cDNA or gDNA that made up the material.

The trim removed 4 bases at V and 3 bases at J, leaving 3 bases unmatched. Germline V gene lookup returns CDR1 KGHSH and CDR2 LQKENI. The CDR3 is 15 amino acids. In the study's own analysis: Reference gene primers were amplified, and this amplification served to estimate nucleated cell counts. The assay was immunoSEQ multiplex PCR, and TCRdb's table has in-frame clones only and misses some. The V and J calls and clone size are taken from that table; D and trimming were inferred from the DNA. The table lists fewer than 300,000 clones, over 75% of them singletons. The gene calls are TRBV18 and TRBJ2-1, with 10 bases identical to TRBD2. This TCR was recovered from a human donor in a cohort sampled during active COVID-19. Sample: peripheral blood. In nucleotides, the CDR3 is TGTGCCAGCTCACGCCTAGCGGGAGTCTACAATGAGCAGTTCTTC. Translating gives CASSRLAGVYNEQFF.